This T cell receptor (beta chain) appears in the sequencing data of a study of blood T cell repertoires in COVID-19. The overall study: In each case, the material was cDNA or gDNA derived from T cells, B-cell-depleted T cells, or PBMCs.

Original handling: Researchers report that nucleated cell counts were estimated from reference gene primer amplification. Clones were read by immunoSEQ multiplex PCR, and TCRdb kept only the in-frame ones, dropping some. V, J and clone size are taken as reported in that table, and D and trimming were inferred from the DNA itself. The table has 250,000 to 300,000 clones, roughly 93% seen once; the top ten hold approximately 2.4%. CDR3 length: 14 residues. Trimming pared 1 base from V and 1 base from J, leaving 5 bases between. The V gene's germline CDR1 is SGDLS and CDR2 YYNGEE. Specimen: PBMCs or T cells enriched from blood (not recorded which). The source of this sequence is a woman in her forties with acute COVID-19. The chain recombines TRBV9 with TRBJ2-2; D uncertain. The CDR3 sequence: CASSVTGNTGELFF. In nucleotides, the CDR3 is TGTGCCAGCAGCGTAACGGGGAACACCGGGGAGCTGTTTTTT.